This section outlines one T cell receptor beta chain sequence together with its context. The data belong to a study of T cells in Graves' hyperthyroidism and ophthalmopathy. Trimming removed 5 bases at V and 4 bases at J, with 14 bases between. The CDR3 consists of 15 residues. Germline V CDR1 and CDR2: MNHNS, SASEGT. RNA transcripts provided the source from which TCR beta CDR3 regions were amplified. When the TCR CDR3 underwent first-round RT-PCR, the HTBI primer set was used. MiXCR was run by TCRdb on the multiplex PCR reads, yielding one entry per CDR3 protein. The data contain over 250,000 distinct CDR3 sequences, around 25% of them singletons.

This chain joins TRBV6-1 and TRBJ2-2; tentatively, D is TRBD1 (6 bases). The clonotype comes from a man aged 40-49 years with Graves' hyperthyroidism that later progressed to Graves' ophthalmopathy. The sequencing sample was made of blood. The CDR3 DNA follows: TGTGCCAGCAGTCCACGGACAGCAATCACCGGGGAGCTGTTTTTT. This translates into CASSPRTAITGELFF.